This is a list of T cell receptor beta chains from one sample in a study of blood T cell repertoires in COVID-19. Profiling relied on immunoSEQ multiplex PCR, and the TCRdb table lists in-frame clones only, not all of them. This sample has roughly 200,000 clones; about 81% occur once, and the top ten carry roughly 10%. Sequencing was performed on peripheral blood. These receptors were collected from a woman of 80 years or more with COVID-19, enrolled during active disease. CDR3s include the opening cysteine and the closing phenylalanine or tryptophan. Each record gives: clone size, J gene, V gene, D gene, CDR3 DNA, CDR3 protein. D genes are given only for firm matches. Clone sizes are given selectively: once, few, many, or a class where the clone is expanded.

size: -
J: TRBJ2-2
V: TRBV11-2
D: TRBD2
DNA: TGTGCCAGCAGCTTAACCGCTCTAGCGGGAGGAGGGGGGGAGCTGTTTTTT
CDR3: CASSLTALAGGGGELFF

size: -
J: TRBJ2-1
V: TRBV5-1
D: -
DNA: TGCGCCAGCAGCCCAGCGGGTAGCAATGAGCAGTTCTTC
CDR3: CASSPAGSNEQFF

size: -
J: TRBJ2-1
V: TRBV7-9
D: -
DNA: TGTGCCAGCAGCTCCCTGCCCCGGGGGGCCCCTTACAATGAGCAGTTCTTC
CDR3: CASSSLPRGAPYNEQFF

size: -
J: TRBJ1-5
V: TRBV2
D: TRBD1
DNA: TGTGCCAGCGGACAGGGGCAAGCTCAGCCCCAGCATTTT
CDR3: CASGQGQAQPQHF

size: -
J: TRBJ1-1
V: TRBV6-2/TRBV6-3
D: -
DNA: TGTGCCAGCAGTTACTCGAGCACAGGGATGAACACTGAAGCTTTCTTT
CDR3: CASSYSSTGMNTEAFF

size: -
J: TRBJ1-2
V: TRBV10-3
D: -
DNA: TGTGCCATCAGGGCGGGACCGAACTATGGCTACACCTTC
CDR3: CAIRAGPNYGYTF

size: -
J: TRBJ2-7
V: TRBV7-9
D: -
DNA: TGTGCCAGCAGCTCCGTCCGGTACGAGCAGTACTTC
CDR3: CASSSVRYEQYF

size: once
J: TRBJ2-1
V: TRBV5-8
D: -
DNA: TGTGCCAGCAGCTCCCAAGGAGGCGGCGGGTACAATGAGCAGTTCTTC
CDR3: CASSSQGGGGYNEQFF

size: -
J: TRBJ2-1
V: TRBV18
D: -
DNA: TGTGCCAGCTCACCGCGCCAGGGCGGAGACAATGAGCAGTTCTTC
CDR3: CASSPRQGGDNEQFF

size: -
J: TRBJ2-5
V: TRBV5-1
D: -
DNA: TGCGCCAGCAGCGTGCGTGCGGGGCAAGAGACCCAGTACTTC
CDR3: CASSVRAGQETQYF

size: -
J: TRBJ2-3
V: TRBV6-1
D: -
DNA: TGTGCCAGCAGTGAAGATAGAGTATCTAGCTGGTACGGAGATACGCAGTATTTT
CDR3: CASSEDRVSSWYGDTQYF

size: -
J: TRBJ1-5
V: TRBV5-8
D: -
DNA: TGTGCCAGCAACCGATTTACGGGGCAGCCCCAGCATTTT
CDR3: CASNRFTGQPQHF

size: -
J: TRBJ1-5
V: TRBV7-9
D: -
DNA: TGTGCCAGCAGCTTGAGGGCCGATCAGCCCCAGCATTTT
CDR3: CASSLRADQPQHF

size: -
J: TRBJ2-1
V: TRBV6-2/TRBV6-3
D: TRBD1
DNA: TGTGCCAGCAGTTATGCCGGGACAGGCTTTCACAATGAGCAGTTCTTC
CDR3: CASSYAGTGFHNEQFF

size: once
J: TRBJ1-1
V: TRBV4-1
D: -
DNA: TGCGCCAGCAGCCAAGCCTTCGACAGAAGCGAAGCTTTCTTT
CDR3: CASSQAFDRSEAFF

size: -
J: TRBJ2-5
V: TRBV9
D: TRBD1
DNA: TGTGCCAGCAGCGTGCGGCAGGGGGCTTATGAGACCCAGTACTTC
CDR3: CASSVRQGAYETQYF

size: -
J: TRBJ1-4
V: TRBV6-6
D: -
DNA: TGTGCCAGCAGCCAAGGTGATTACAGGGATGAAAAACTGTTTTTT
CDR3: CASSQGDYRDEKLFF

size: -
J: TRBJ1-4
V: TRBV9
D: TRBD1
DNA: TGTGCCAGCAGCCCCACCCTTGGACAGGAGGAAAAACTGTTTTTT
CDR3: CASSPTLGQEEKLFF

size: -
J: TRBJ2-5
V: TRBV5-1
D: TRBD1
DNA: TGCGCCAGCAGCGTCGGACAGGGCATACAAGAGACCCAGTACTTC
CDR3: CASSVGQGIQETQYF

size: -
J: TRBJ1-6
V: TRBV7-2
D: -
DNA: TGTGCCAGCAGCTCCCAAGCTTCGGGTAATTCACCCCTCCACTTT
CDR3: CASSSQASGNSPLHF

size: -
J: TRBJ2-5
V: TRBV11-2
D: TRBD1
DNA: TGTGCCAGCAGGGAGGGACAGGGGGCTTGGGAGACCCAGTACTTC
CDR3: CASREGQGAWETQYF

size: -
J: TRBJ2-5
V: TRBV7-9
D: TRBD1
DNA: TGTGCCAGCAGCGGCAGGGGGCTAGCGATGGAGACCCAGTACTTC
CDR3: CASSGRGLAMETQYF

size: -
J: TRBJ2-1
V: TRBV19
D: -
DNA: TGTGCCAGTAGCGGTCCTTATTCCTACAATGAGCAGTTCTTC
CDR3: CASSGPYSYNEQFF

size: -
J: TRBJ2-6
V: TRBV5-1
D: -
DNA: TGCGCCAGCAGCTTGTTTTACCAGGTTGCATTGATAGGGGCCAACGTCCTGACTTTC
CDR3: CASSLFYQVALIGANVLTF

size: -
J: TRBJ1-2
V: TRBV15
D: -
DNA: TGTGCCACCAGCAGAGACAGGTCCAGCTATGGCTACACCTTC
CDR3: CATSRDRSSYGYTF

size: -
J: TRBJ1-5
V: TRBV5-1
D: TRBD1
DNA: TGCGCCAGCAGCGAAGGGACAGCAGACAATCAGCCCCAGCATTTT
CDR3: CASSEGTADNQPQHF

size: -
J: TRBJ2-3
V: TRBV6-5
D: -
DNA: TGTGCCAGCAGTTACTCGAACCTCGCTGTCGGAGATACGCAGTATTTT
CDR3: CASSYSNLAVGDTQYF

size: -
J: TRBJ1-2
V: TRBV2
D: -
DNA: TGTGCCAGCAGTTCCCAACAGGGCGAGGACTATGGCTACACCTTC
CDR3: CASSSQQGEDYGYTF

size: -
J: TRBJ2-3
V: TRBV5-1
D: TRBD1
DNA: TGCGCCAGCAGCTTGTCGGGACAGAAAACAGATACGCAGTATTTT
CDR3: CASSLSGQKTDTQYF

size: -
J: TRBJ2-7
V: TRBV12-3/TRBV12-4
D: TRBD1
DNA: TGTGCCAGCAGTTTATTTACAGGGGGCGAGCAGTACTTC
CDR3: CASSLFTGGEQYF

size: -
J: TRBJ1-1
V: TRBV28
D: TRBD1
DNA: TGTGCCAGCAGTTTACGGCAGGGGGTGGAGACTGAAGCTTTCTTT
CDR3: CASSLRQGVETEAFF

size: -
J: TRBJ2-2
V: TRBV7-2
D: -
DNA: TGTGCCAGCAGCTTTTTTCTAGGAGCGGCCGGGGAGCTGTTTTTT
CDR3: CASSFFLGAAGELFF